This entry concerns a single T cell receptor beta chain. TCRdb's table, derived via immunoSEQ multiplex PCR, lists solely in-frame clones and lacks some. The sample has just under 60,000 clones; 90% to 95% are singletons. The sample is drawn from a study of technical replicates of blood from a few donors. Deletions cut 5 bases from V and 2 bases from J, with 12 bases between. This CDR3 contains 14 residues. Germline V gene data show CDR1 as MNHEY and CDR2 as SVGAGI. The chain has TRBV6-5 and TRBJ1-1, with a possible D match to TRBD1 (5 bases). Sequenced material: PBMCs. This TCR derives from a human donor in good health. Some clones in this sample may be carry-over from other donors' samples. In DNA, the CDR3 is TGTGCCAGCAGTCCTCATGACAGAAACACTGAAGCTTTCTTT. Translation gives CASSPHDRNTEAFF.